The next 17 T cell receptor beta chains were all read from a single sample in a study of control samples from healthy donors and cancer patients. Profiled with immunoSEQ multiplex PCR; TCRdb holds only in-frame clones, not every one. The sample records 75,000 to 100,000 clones, around nine tenths being singletons. The sequencing input was blood. Receptors originate from a man aged 45-65 years in good health.

V and J are TRBV20-1 and TRBJ2-1; TRBD1 is a possible D gene (5 bases). The CDR3 runs to 11 residues. Trimming pared 6 bases from V and 9 bases from J, leaving 12 bases between. Germline lookup yields CDR1 DFQATT and CDR2 SNEGSKA (reference sequence). In DNA, the CDR3 is TGCAGTGCAGGAAGGGGCACTGAGCAGTTCTTC. Translating it yields CSAGRGTEQFF.

This chain links TRBV6-6 with TRBJ2-5; 7 nucleotides match TRBD1. The length of the CDR3 is 14 residues. The germline V gene encodes CDR1 MNHNY and CDR2 SVGAGI (reference sequence). Germline trimming cut 0 bases from V and 2 bases from J; bases unmatched to any gene: 0. The CDR3: CASSYSGQQETQYF. DNA for the CDR3: TGTGCCAGCAGTTACTCGGGACAGCAAGAGACCCAGTACTTC.

As DNA, the CDR3 is TGTGCCAGCAGCTTGATGAACACTGAAGCTTTCTTT. This codes for CASSLMNTEAFF. This chain joins TRBV5-4 and TRBJ1-1; no reliable D call. The ends were cut back, 1 base at V and 0 bases at J, with 1 base in the middle. Germline CDR1 SGHNT, CDR2 YYREEE (reference sequence). The CDR3 spans 12 residues.

The V and J genes are TRBV7-3 and TRBJ2-5; D unclear. The germline CDR1 and CDR2 sequences are SGHTA and FQGTGA. V lost 0 bases, J lost 1 base, and 12 bases lay in between. The CDR3 runs to 16 residues. As DNA, the CDR3 is TGTGCCAGCAGCTTAACGGGCGGAGACTTCCAAGAGACCCAGTACTTC. Its protein product is CASSLTGGDFQETQYF.

V and J are TRBV7-8 and TRBJ2-7, with 10 bases aligning to TRBD1. CDR1 SGHVS and CDR2 FQNEAQ come from the germline V gene. The junction had 4 bases not matched to a gene; V was cut back by 6 bases and J by 2 bases. This CDR3 comprises 14 residues. For the CDR3, the DNA is TGTGCCAGCAGGAGGGGACAGGGGACCTACGAGCAGTACTTC. Translating gives CASRRGQGTYEQYF.

This clone appeared a single time. This chain uses TRBV19 with TRBJ2-3; maybe TRBD1 (6 bases). Germline CDR1 reads LNHDA; CDR2 reads SQIVND (reference sequence). The CDR3 covers 13 residues. Trimming stripped 5 bases from V and 5 bases from J, with 11 bases between. CDR3 DNA sequence: TGTGCCAGTAGTGACGCAGGGGTAGATACGCAGTATTTT. As protein: CASSDAGVDTQYF.

This clone has just a few counts. The rearrangement uses TRBV27 and TRBJ2-4; 8 bases are a match to TRBD1. The junction had 7 bases not matched to a gene; V was cut back by 1 base and J by 8 bases. Per the germline V gene, CDR1 is MNHEY and CDR2 is SMNVEV (reference sequence). The CDR3 spans 15 residues. The CDR3 bases are TGTGCCAGCAGTTTATATCAGGGGGCGCTGGACATTCAGTACTTC. Its protein is CASSLYQGALDIQYF.

Within the sample, this clone is medium-sized (0.01 to 0.1%). CDR3 in amino acids: CASRGITSGGLRQSYEQYF. The CDR3, as DNA: TGTGCCAGCAGAGGCATAACTAGCGGGGGCCTACGACAATCCTACGAGCAGTACTTC. The chain uses TRBV11-2 and TRBJ2-7, with 11 bases aligning to TRBD2. Germline V lookup: CDR1 SGHAT, CDR2 FQNNGV. The CDR3 consists of 19 residues. V was pared by 6 bases and J by 1 base, with 17 bases of the junction left unmatched. Drawing the rest from reference TRBV11-2 and TRBJ2-7, the complete variable domain is EAGVAQSPRYKIIEKRQSVAFWCNPISGHATLYWYQQILGQGPKLLIQFQNNGVVDDSQLPKDRFSAERLKGVDSTLKIQPAKLEDSAVYLCASRGITSGGLRQSYEQYFGPGTRLTVT.

V usage is TRBV29-1 and J usage is TRBJ1-2; D gene ambiguous. The germline V gene has CDR1 SQVTM and CDR2 ANQGSEA. The ends were cut back, 3 bases at V and 5 bases at J, with 10 bases in the middle. CDR3 length: 12 amino acids. The chain's CDR3 is CSVENGPYGYTF. The CDR3 DNA reads TGCAGCGTTGAGAACGGGCCTTATGGCTACACCTTC.

J is TRBJ1-1 and V is TRBV19; D not certain. There are 15 residues in the CDR3. Deletions cut 4 bases from V and 1 base from J, with 13 bases between. The germline V gene has CDR1 LNHDA and CDR2 SQIVND (reference sequence). For the CDR3, the DNA is TGTGCCAGTAGTACCTCCCAGGTCCGGAACACTGAAGCTTTCTTT. This codes for CASSTSQVRNTEAFF.

The CDR3 coding sequence is TGTGCCAGCAGTGACCTCAGCTTAAATGAAAAACTGTTTTTT. This gives the protein CASSDLSLNEKLFF. This rearrangement joins TRBV6-1 to TRBJ1-4; D not resolved. This CDR3 has 14 amino acids. The germline CDR1 and CDR2 sequences are MNHNS and SASEGT. Deletions cut 3 bases from V and 5 bases from J, with 10 bases between.

The chain links TRBV29-1 to TRBJ1-5, with D unresolved. CDR3 length: 14 amino acids. The germline CDR1 and CDR2 sequences are SQVTM and ANQGSEA. The V gene lost 4 bases and the J gene lost 0 bases, with 10 bases spanning the gap. CDR3 loop: CSVGTDYSNQPQHF. The CDR3 DNA sequence: TGCAGCGTTGGAACAGACTATAGCAATCAGCCCCAGCATTTT.

The V gene is TRBV23-1, the J gene TRBJ1-2, with TRBD1 as a possible D gene (5 bases). TRBV23-1 is identified as an open reading frame with a role that is uncertain. V lost 1 base to trimming and J lost 8 bases, with 11 bases between them. This CDR3 is 13 amino acids long. The CDR3 is CASSQWGLKGYTF. CDR3 nucleotides: TGCGCCAGCAGTCAATGGGGACTTAAAGGCTACACCTTC.

V and J are TRBV19 and TRBJ2-1; the D gene is possibly TRBD2 (6 bases). The CDR3 is made up of 17 amino acids. Deletions cut 6 bases from V and 9 bases from J, with 27 bases between. Per the germline V gene, CDR1 is LNHDA and CDR2 is SQIVND (reference sequence). CDR3 DNA: TGTGCCAGTAGCCGAAGGCCCGTTTCGGGGGTCATCGGTGAGCAGTTCTTC. It translates to CASSRRPVSGVIGEQFF.

The chain carries TRBV11-2 and TRBJ2-2, with 10 bases matching TRBD2. V gave up 1 base and J gave up 5 bases; unmatched junction bases: 1. This CDR3 is 15 amino acids long. The germline gives CDR1 SGHAT, CDR2 FQNNGV. DNA for the CDR3: TGTGCCAGCAGCTTAGCAGCGGGGGGGACCGGGGAGCTGTTTTTT. Translation gives CASSLAAGGTGELFF.

In the case of this clone: In the same sample, other DNA sequences code for this CDR3. J is TRBJ2-3 and V is TRBV9, with 7 bases lining up with TRBD1. CDR1 is SGDLS and CDR2 is YYNGEE in the germline V gene. The CDR3 runs 16 residues. V was pared by 3 bases and J by 3 bases, with 10 bases of the junction left unmatched. The CDR3 region is CASSDRGTAYTDTQYF. CDR3 nucleotides: TGTGCCAGCAGCGACCGAGGGACAGCTTATACAGATACGCAGTATTTT.

Only one count was recorded for this clone. The V and J genes are TRBV12-3 or TRBV12-4 and TRBJ2-7; D gene uncertain. The CDR3 has 12 residues. V lost 4 bases, J lost 9 bases, and 13 bases lay in between. The DNA of the CDR3 is TGTGCCAGCAGTTCGTCATCCGGGCGGCAGTACTTC. It translates to CASSSSSGRQYF.